This T cell receptor (beta chain) was profiled in a study of shared clonotypes between healthy human individuals. Study observations and caveats: Naive subsets typically showed greater estimated richness than memory subsets. It was the few donors that limited the genetic and exposure-history diversity represented. Among donors, clonotype sharing was expected to be affected by sequencing depth.

Points on this clone: What it binds is not known. This specimen includes other DNA sequences encoding the same CDR3.

Germline V lookup: CDR1 SGDLS, CDR2 YYNGEE. Trimming took 3 bases from V and 5 from J; bases not matched to a gene: 2. CDR3 size: 14 residues. The test was conducted at deep level. TCRdb keeps only in-frame clones here, not all; method: immunoSEQ multiplex PCR. The profile shows approximately 740,000 clones, approximately 79% of them singletons. This chain connects TRBV9 to TRBJ2-5; 12 bases line up with TRBD2. The receptor was derived from a woman in her twenties or thirties in good health. Sequencing was carried out using memory CD4+ T cells sorted from blood. Described subset: CD45RA-negative fraction. DNA of the CDR3: TGTGCCAGCAGCGGGGGACTAGCGGGCGAGACCCAGTACTTC. Translated: CASSGGLAGETQYF.